This is a list of T cell receptor beta chains from one sample in a study of molecular identifiers for immune sequencing clone quantification. TCRdb reprocessed the PCR reads via MiXCR and lists one record per CDR3 protein. Of 550,000 to 750,000 distinct CDR3 sequences detected, about 20% appear once; the ten largest clones hold roughly 0.83%. The specimen was naive CD8+ T cells from blood, with Jurkat cell RNA spiked in. The receptors stem from a human donor in good health. Some libraries in this study had Jurkat cell RNA spiked in. Both conserved end residues are part of each CDR3. The order of the fields is clone size, J gene, V gene, D gene, CDR3 DNA, CDR3 protein. The D gene is left open where the match is weak. Rows give clone size only sometimes, using once, few, many, or a class for an expanded clone.

abundance: many
j_gene: TRBJ1-1
v_gene: TRBV25-1
d_gene: .
CDR3nt: TGTGCCAGCAGTGAATACAACACTGAAGCTTTCTTT
CDR3aa: CASSEYNTEAFF

abundance: many
j_gene: TRBJ1-1
v_gene: TRBV20-1
d_gene: .
CDR3nt: TGCAGTGCTAGCTACTTGGCAGCAATGAACACTGAAGCTTTCTTT
CDR3aa: CSASYLAAMNTEAFF

abundance: .
j_gene: TRBJ2-2
v_gene: TRBV5-3
d_gene: TRBD2
CDR3nt: TGTGCCGGCAGCTTTAGCGGGAGGCCGCTCACCGGGGAGCTGTTTTTT
CDR3aa: CAGSFSGRPLTGELFF

abundance: .
j_gene: TRBJ1-4
v_gene: TRBV28
d_gene: .
CDR3nt: TGTGCCAGCAGCCCCGTGGGTGGCGGAAAAGAAAAACTGTTTTTT
CDR3aa: CASSPVGGGKEKLFF

abundance: few
j_gene: TRBJ2-7
v_gene: TRBV6-2/TRBV6-3
d_gene: .
CDR3nt: TGTGCCAGCAGTTCGGGACTCGAGAATTACGAGCAGTACTTC
CDR3aa: CASSSGLENYEQYF

abundance: few
j_gene: TRBJ2-2
v_gene: TRBV19
d_gene: TRBD1
CDR3nt: TGTGCCAGTACAGACAGGGGGCGGGAGCTGTTTTTT
CDR3aa: CASTDRGRELFF

abundance: .
j_gene: TRBJ1-2
v_gene: TRBV28
d_gene: .
CDR3nt: TGTGCCAGCAGTACCTCCCAGAACTATGGCTACACCTTC
CDR3aa: CASSTSQNYGYTF

abundance: many
j_gene: TRBJ2-3
v_gene: TRBV27
d_gene: .
CDR3nt: TGTGCCAGCAGTTTAGTAAGTTGGACAGATACGCAGTATTTT
CDR3aa: CASSLVSWTDTQYF

abundance: many
j_gene: TRBJ1-1
v_gene: TRBV9
d_gene: .
CDR3nt: TGTGCCAGCAGCGTAGATGGGGTGGAGGGCACTGAAGCTTTCTTT
CDR3aa: CASSVDGVEGTEAFF

abundance: few
j_gene: TRBJ1-2
v_gene: TRBV12-3/TRBV12-4
d_gene: .
CDR3nt: TGTGCCAGCAGTCGGACGGTAGGCTATGGCTACACCTTC
CDR3aa: CASSRTVGYGYTF

abundance: few
j_gene: TRBJ1-1
v_gene: TRBV30
d_gene: .
CDR3nt: TGTGCCTGGAGTTTCCAACCTGGGGTCACTGAAGCTTTCTTT
CDR3aa: CAWSFQPGVTEAFF

abundance: many
j_gene: TRBJ2-7
v_gene: TRBV5-4
d_gene: .
CDR3nt: TGTGCCAGCAGCCCCAGACCCAACGAGGAAAACGAGCAGTACTTC
CDR3aa: CASSPRPNEENEQYF

abundance: .
j_gene: TRBJ1-2
v_gene: TRBV7-9
d_gene: .
CDR3nt: TGTGCCAGCAGCCGTACTGATGGCTACACCTTC
CDR3aa: CASSRTDGYTF

abundance: few
j_gene: TRBJ2-2
v_gene: TRBV10-2
d_gene: .
CDR3nt: TGCGCCAGCAGTCCGGGGCGTATCGGGGAGCTGTTTTTT
CDR3aa: CASSPGRIGELFF

abundance: many
j_gene: TRBJ2-5
v_gene: TRBV5-1
d_gene: TRBD2
CDR3nt: TGCGCCAGCAGCTTAATCGCGGGGGGTACACAAGAGACCCAGTACTTC
CDR3aa: CASSLIAGGTQETQYF

abundance: .
j_gene: TRBJ2-1
v_gene: TRBV7-9
d_gene: .
CDR3nt: TGTGCCAGCAGCTGGGACATCCGTGGAGCCTACAATGAGCAGTTCTTC
CDR3aa: CASSWDIRGAYNEQFF

abundance: many
j_gene: TRBJ2-2
v_gene: TRBV20-1
d_gene: .
CDR3nt: TGCAGTGCGAGGGACTTCCAGAACACCGGGGAGCTGTTTTTT
CDR3aa: CSARDFQNTGELFF

abundance: .
j_gene: TRBJ2-7
v_gene: TRBV7-3
d_gene: TRBD2
CDR3nt: TGTGCCAGCAGCAGCCGGACCGGGACCAGCGGGGACGGGCAGTACTTC
CDR3aa: CASSSRTGTSGDGQYF

abundance: many
j_gene: TRBJ2-5
v_gene: TRBV4-3
d_gene: TRBD2
CDR3nt: TGCGCCAGCAGCCAAGATCTAAGCGGGAGGAATCAAGAGACCCAGTACTTC
CDR3aa: CASSQDLSGRNQETQYF

abundance: many
j_gene: TRBJ2-1
v_gene: TRBV13
d_gene: TRBD2
CDR3nt: TGTGCCAGCAGCTTAGGCCTAGCGGGAGCGAATGAGCAGTTCTTC
CDR3aa: CASSLGLAGANEQFF

abundance: many
j_gene: TRBJ2-1
v_gene: TRBV28
d_gene: TRBD2
CDR3nt: TGTGCCAGCAGTTTATTAGGGACTAGCTCTGACAATGAGCAGTTCTTC
CDR3aa: CASSLLGTSSDNEQFF

abundance: .
j_gene: TRBJ2-7
v_gene: TRBV20-1
d_gene: .
CDR3nt: TGCGGTGCTAGAGATATAGGTGGGCCCTACGAGCAGTACTTC
CDR3aa: CGARDIGGPYEQYF